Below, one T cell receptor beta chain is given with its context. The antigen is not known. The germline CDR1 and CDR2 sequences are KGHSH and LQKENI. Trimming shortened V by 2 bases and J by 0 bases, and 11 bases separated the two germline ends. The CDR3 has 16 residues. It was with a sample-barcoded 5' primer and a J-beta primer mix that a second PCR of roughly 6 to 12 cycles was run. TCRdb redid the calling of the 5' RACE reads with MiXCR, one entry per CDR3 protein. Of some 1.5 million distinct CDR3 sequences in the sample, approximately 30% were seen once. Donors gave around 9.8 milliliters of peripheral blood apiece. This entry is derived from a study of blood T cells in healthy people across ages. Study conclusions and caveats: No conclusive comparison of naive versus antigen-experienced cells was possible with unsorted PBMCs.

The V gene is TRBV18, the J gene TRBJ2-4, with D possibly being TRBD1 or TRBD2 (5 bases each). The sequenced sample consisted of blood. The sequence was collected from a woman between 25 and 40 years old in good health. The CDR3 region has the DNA TGTGCCAGCTCACCAGTGACGGGGCTAGCCAAAAACATTCAGTACTTC. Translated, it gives CASSPVTGLAKNIQYF.